This TCR beta chain was recorded in a study of T cell changes during pregnancy in multiple sclerosis. Profiled with immunoSEQ multiplex PCR; TCRdb holds only in-frame clones, not every one. The table lists around 56,000 clones, around nine tenths of them singletons, with more than 0.3% in the top ten. Germline CDR1 is SGHRS and CDR2 is YFSETQ. The CDR3 sequence is 16 residues long. Trimming removed 4 bases from V and 3 bases from J, with 20 bases in between. Sample: CD4+ T cells from peripheral blood mononuclear cells, taken in the third trimester of pregnancy. The TCR sequence derives from a female donor with multiple sclerosis, enrolled in a pregnancy study. The chain recombines TRBV5-1 with TRBJ2-7; the D gene is possibly TRBD1 (6 bases). As DNA, the CDR3 is TGCGCCAGCAGCGTAGGACAGCCGTTTCTTGACTACGAGCAGTACTTC. Its translation: CASSVGQPFLDYEQYF.